This is a list of T cell receptor beta chains from one sample in a study of blood T cell repertoires in COVID-19. The method was immunoSEQ multiplex PCR; TCRdb's version includes in-frame clones alone and lacks a portion of them. The sample has under 150,000 clones, roughly 80% seen once. The sample taken for sequencing was peripheral blood. The receptors come from a human donor with acute or convalescent COVID-19. The donor label of this sample is uncertain. Both conserved end residues are part of each CDR3. A D gene is named only where the DNA matches it firmly. Some rows have no size entry. The others give once, few or many, or a class for an expanded clone.

D gene,CDR3 length,J gene,V gene,clone size,CDR3 DNA,CDR3 protein
TRBD1,13,TRBJ1-2,TRBV27,-,TGTGCCAGCAGTTTCGGACAGGAGTATGGCTACACCTTC,CASSFGQEYGYTF
-,11,TRBJ1-2,TRBV6-5,-,TGTGCCAGCAGCGCGGGGTATGGCTACACCTTC,CASSAGYGYTF
-,13,TRBJ2-1,TRBV6-6,-,TGTGCCAGCAAGACGGGTACCTACAATGAGCAGTTCTTC,CASKTGTYNEQFF
-,13,TRBJ1-1,TRBV10-1,-,TGCGCCAGCAGTAGACAGATGAACACTGAAGCTTTCTTT,CASSRQMNTEAFF
TRBD1,14,TRBJ2-1,TRBV19,-,TGTGCCAGTAGCCCTGACAGGGGAAGGAAGGAGCAGTTCTTC,CASSPDRGRKEQFF
-,13,TRBJ2-7,TRBV5-4,-,TGTGCCAGCAGCCCTTCCGGGACTGCCGACCAGTACTTC,CASSPSGTADQYF
-,11,TRBJ1-2,TRBV5-4,few,TGTGCCACCCTAATGGCGGATGGCTACACCTTC,CATLMADGYTF
TRBD2,16,TRBJ2-1,TRBV7-2,-,TGTGCCAGCAGGTTAGCTAGCGGGGGTTCCTACAATGAGCAGTTCTTC,CASRLASGGSYNEQFF
-,16,TRBJ1-1,TRBV5-8,few,TGTGCCAGCAGCCGACGCGGGACTTTCATGAACACTGAAGCTTTCTTT,CASSRRGTFMNTEAFF
-,14,TRBJ1-1,TRBV18,-,TGTGCCAGCTCACAGGCCCTAGGGGACACTGAAGCTTTCTTT,CASSQALGDTEAFF
TRBD1,15,TRBJ1-4,TRBV24-1,few,TGTGCCACCAGTGAGTCGGGACAGGGGAGTGAAAAACTGTTTTTT,CATSESGQGSEKLFF
TRBD2,14,TRBJ2-1,TRBV4-1,-,TGCGCCAGCAGCCAAGGTAGCGGGGCCAATGAGCAGTTCTTC,CASSQGSGANEQFF
TRBD1,15,TRBJ1-3,TRBV6-5,-,TGTGCCAGCAGTTCGGGACAGACTGAAGGAAACACCATATATTTT,CASSSGQTEGNTIYF
TRBD1,14,TRBJ1-5,TRBV4-1,-,TGCGCCAGCAGCCTCAGACAGGGCGACCAGCCCCAGCATTTT,CASSLRQGDQPQHF
-,12,TRBJ2-7,TRBV7-9,few,TGTGCCAGCATGGGAGAGGGAAACGAGCAGTACTTC,CASMGEGNEQYF
-,14,TRBJ2-1,TRBV3-1/TRBV3-2,few,TGTGCCAGCAGCCCGACTAGGGCCTACAATGAGCAGTTCTTC,CASSPTRAYNEQFF
-,16,TRBJ1-2,TRBV21-1,-,TGTGCCAGCAGCAAAGAGGGACAGGGAGTTACAGATGGCTACACCTTC,CASSKEGQGVTDGYTF
TRBD1,17,TRBJ2-7,TRBV27,-,TGTGCCAGCAGTTTACTCAGGGGGACCCGCAGCTCCTACGAGCAGTACTTC,CASSLLRGTRSSYEQYF
-,14,TRBJ1-2,TRBV7-8,-,TGTGCCAGCAGCTTAGGGCGTAGTAGGGGAGGCTACACCTTC,CASSLGRSRGGYTF
-,15,TRBJ2-5,TRBV19,-,TGTGCCAGTAGCCATCGCCAGGGTTTCCGGGAGACCCAGTACTTC,CASSHRQGFRETQYF
-,14,TRBJ1-2,TRBV24-1,-,TGTGCCACCAGTGCCCCCGGACTGAGCTATGGCTACACCTTC,CATSAPGLSYGYTF
TRBD1,15,TRBJ1-2,TRBV24-1,once,TGTGCCACCAGTGAGAGCAGGGGGGCCAACTATGGCTACACCTTC,CATSESRGANYGYTF
-,14,TRBJ2-5,TRBV9,-,TGTGCCAGCAGCGTAGAAGGGGCCCAAGAGACCCAGTACTTC,CASSVEGAQETQYF
TRBD1,14,TRBJ1-2,TRBV6-5,-,TGTGCCAGCAGTTACGAACAGGGGGCTGGAGGCTACACCTTC,CASSYEQGAGGYTF
-,13,TRBJ1-2,TRBV18,-,TGTGCCAGCTCACCAAAGGCGGACTATGGCTACACCTTC,CASSPKADYGYTF
-,16,TRBJ2-7,TRBV7-8,-,TGTGCCAGCAGCTTAGCCAGGGGAAGCCTTTTTAGAGAGCAGTACTTC,CASSLARGSLFREQYF
-,14,TRBJ2-1,TRBV9,-,TGTGCCAGCAGCGTATCGGGGATGCGCAATGAGCAGTTCTTC,CASSVSGMRNEQFF
-,14,TRBJ1-5,TRBV4-1,-,TGCGCCAGCAGCCATTCAAGGGAGTTTCAGCCCCAGCATTTT,CASSHSREFQPQHF
TRBD1,15,TRBJ2-5,TRBV20-1,-,TGCAGTGCTAGTGGGACAGGGGGCTTTAGGGAGACCCAGTACTTC,CSASGTGGFRETQYF
TRBD1,14,TRBJ1-2,TRBV5-8,-,TGTGCCAGCAGCCCAAACAGGGGGAGTAGTGGCTACACCTTC,CASSPNRGSSGYTF
TRBD1,14,TRBJ1-5,TRBV6-5,-,TGTGCCAGCTATTTAACCAGGGGGAATCAGCCCCAGCATTTT,CASYLTRGNQPQHF
-,14,TRBJ1-5,TRBV19,-,TGTGCCAGTAGTATGGGGCAGGATAATCAGCCCCAGCATTTT,CASSMGQDNQPQHF
-,13,TRBJ1-5,TRBV12-3/TRBV12-4,once,TGTGCCAGCACTTGGGGGGGCAATCAGCCCCAGCATTTT,CASTWGGNQPQHF
-,15,TRBJ1-5,TRBV30,few,TGTGCCTGGAGTCTGGGAGTGTACGGAGGGCAGCCCCAGCATTTT,CAWSLGVYGGQPQHF
-,16,TRBJ2-3,TRBV11-3,-,TGTGCCAGCAGCCTTCGGACAGGTCGGGGGCCAGATACGCAGTATTTT,CASSLRTGRGPDTQYF
-,12,TRBJ1-1,TRBV6-5,-,TGTGCCAGCAGCCAGGGAGGGAATGAAGCTTTCTTT,CASSQGGNEAFF
TRBD1,15,TRBJ2-7,TRBV24-1,-,TGTGCCACCAGTGGAGGGACAGGGCTAACCTACGAGCAGTACTTC,CATSGGTGLTYEQYF
-,14,TRBJ1-2,TRBV5-4,once,TGTGCCAGCACTCTGAACTATCTTAACGGAGGCTACACCTTC,CASTLNYLNGGYTF
-,13,TRBJ2-3,TRBV20-1,-,TGCAGTGCTAGTCGGGGAAGTACAGATACGCAGTATTTT,CSASRGSTDTQYF
-,11,TRBJ2-5,TRBV12-3/TRBV12-4,-,TGTGCCAGCAGTTCCGGGTCGACCCAGTACTTC,CASSSGSTQYF
-,14,TRBJ2-2,TRBV7-9,-,TGTGCCAGCAGCTTATCTAGCTCGGACGGGGAGCTGTTTTTT,CASSLSSSDGELFF